This T cell receptor beta chain was sequenced in a study of CD4 T cells in relation to SARS-CoV-2 and coronaviruses. Background on the study: ViraFEST: approximately 10-day antigen culture of PBMCs, then TCR beta CDR3 sequencing. General study findings and limits: Crossreactive clones expanded significantly less to SARS-CoV-2 than monoreactive clones.

Per the germline V gene, CDR1 is ENHRY and CDR2 is SYGVKD. The V gene lost 6 bases and the J gene lost 2 bases, with 13 bases spanning the gap. The CDR3 is made up of 15 amino acids. Survey-level TCR-beta sequencing used DNA from CEF-cultured naive and memory CD4+ T cells. Here immunoSEQ multiplex PCR was the method, and the copy in TCRdb shows in-frame clones only, minus some. The repertoire holds tens of thousands of clones, 84% seen once, with roughly 1.2% in the top ten. For 10 days, some 9.7 x 10^4 sorted CD4+ cells grew with T cell-depleted PBMCs and CEF. A word on this clone: Its target is not known.

Material for sequencing was naive CD4+ T cells from PBMCs, cultured in vitro. The sample's subset: naive CD4+ T cells isolated by negative enrichment. This sequence was found in an adult with COVID-19. The V call is TRBV10-3, the J call TRBJ2-2; D is unclear. This chain's CDR3 is CAISTSDPNTGELFF. CDR3 in DNA: TGTGCCATCAGCACATCGGACCCAAACACCGGGGAGCTGTTTTTT.